This T cell receptor (beta chain) originates from a study of cytomegalovirus exposure and HLA in healthy donors. In the study overall: There were 350 to 450 genotyped donors. Of these, about 81% fell in the genetic ancestry cluster associated with self-reported Caucasian donors.

Germline CDR1 MDHEN, CDR2 SYDVKM. The CDR3 spans 15 residues. V was clipped by 8 bases and J by 2 bases; unmatched bases: 7. As for this clone: The antigen is unknown.

With 60 Vbeta and 13 Jbeta primers, the PCR was carried out. The table came from immunoSEQ multiplex PCR; TCRdb's copy has only in-frame clones and leaves some out. This table holds about 35,000 clones, less than 85% found once. Broader study findings: Analysis performed later showed TCR beta chains linked to HLA being more clonally expanded than equally common others. Cytomegalovirus association was assigned to some 160 TCR beta chains. Of the V segments, some could not be distinguished, including TRBV6-2 and TRBV6-3, and were excluded.

The sample was PBMCs. V and J are TRBV28 and TRBJ1-5; TRBD1 matches at 9 bases. This sequence was found in a male donor in good health and CMV-seronegative. CDR3 amino acids: CASRTGGSGNQPQHF. CDR3 sequence (DNA): TGTGCCAGCCGAACAGGGGGCAGCGGCAATCAGCCCCAGCATTTT.